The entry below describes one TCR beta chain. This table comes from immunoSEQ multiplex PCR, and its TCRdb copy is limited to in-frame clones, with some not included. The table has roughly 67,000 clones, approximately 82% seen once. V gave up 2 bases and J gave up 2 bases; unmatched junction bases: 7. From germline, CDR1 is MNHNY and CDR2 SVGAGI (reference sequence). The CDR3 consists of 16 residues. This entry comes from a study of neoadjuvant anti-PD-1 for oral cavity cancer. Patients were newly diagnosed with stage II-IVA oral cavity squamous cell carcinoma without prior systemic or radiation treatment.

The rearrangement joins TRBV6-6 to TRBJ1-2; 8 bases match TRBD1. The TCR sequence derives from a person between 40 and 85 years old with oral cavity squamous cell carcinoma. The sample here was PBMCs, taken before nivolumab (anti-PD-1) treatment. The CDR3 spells CASSYPTGETNYGYTF. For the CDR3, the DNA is TGTGCCAGCAGTTACCCGACAGGGGAAACCAACTATGGCTACACCTTC.